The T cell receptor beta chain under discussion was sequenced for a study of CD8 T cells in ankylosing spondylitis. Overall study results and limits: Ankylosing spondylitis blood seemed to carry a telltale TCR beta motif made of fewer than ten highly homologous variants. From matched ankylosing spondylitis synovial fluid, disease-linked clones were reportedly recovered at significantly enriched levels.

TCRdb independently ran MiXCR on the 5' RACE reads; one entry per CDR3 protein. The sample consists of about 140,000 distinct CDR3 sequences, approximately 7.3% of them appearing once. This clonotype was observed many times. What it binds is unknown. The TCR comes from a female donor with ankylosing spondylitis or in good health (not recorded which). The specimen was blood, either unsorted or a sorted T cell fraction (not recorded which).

The CDR3 loop reads CSVKKPQGAGYTF. The CDR3 region has the DNA TGCAGTGTTAAGAAGCCGCAGGGTGCTGGCTACACCTTC. The V and J genes are TRBV20-1 and TRBJ1-2, with TRBD1 as a possible D gene (5 bases). This CDR3 contains 13 residues. Trimming cost V 7 bases and J 7 bases, with 19 bases left between them. The V gene's germline CDR1 is DFQATT and CDR2 SNEGSKA (reference sequence).